This TCR beta chain was captured in a study of blood T cell repertoires in COVID-19. At the level of the study: COVID-19 samples from acute and convalescent phases originated in the United States, Italy and Spain. T cells, B-cell-depleted T cells, or PBMCs provided the cDNA or gDNA that served as material.

Authors' methods: Reference gene primer amplification gave nucleated cell count estimates. Profiling relied on immunoSEQ multiplex PCR, and the TCRdb table lists in-frame clones only, not all of them. V, J and clone size are taken as reported in that table, and D and trimming were inferred from the DNA itself. The table has under 300,000 clones, approximately 87% seen once; the top ten hold 6.2%. Material for sequencing was peripheral blood. This clonotype was sampled from a man aged 55 to 70 with acute or convalescent COVID-19.

Here the CDR3 DNA reads TGTGCCAGCAGTTTGCCGATGGGAGGGAGAAAGTATTTT. Residues: CASSLPMGGRKYF. The chain has TRBV28 and TRBJ2-3; 7 bases match TRBD2. CDR3 length: 13 residues. J lost 13 bases, V lost 3 bases, and 10 bases had no gene match. Germline V gives CDR1 MDHEN, CDR2 SYDVKM.